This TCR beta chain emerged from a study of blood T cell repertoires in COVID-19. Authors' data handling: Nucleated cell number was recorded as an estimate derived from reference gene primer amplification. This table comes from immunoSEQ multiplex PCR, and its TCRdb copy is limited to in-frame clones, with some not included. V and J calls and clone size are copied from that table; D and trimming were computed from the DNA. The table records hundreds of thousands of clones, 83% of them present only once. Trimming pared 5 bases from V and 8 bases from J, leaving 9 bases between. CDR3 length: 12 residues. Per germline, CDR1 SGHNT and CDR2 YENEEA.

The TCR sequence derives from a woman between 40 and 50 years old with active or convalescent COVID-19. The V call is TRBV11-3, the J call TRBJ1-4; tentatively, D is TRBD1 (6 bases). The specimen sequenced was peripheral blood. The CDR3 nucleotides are TGTGCCAGCAGCCGGACAGAGGAAAAACTGTTTTTT. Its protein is CASSRTEEKLFF. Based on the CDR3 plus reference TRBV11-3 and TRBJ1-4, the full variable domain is EAGVVQSPRYKIIEKKQPVAFWCNPISGHNTLYWYLQNLGQGPELLIRYENEEAVDDSQLPKDRFSAERLKGVDSTLKIQPAELGDSAVYLCASSRTEEKLFFGSGTQLSVL.